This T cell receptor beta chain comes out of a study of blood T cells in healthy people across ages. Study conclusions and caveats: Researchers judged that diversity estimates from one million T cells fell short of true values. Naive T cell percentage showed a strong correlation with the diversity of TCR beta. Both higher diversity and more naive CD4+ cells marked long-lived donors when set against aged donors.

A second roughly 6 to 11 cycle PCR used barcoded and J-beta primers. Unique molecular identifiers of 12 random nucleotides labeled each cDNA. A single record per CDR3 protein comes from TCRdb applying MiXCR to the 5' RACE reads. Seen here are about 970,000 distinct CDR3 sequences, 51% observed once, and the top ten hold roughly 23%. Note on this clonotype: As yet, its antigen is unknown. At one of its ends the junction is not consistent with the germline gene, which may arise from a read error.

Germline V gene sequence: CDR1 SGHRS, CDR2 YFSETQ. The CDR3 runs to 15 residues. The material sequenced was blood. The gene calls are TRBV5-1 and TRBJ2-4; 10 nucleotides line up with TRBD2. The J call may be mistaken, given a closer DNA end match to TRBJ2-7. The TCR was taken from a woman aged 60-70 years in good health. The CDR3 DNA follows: TGCGACAGCAGCGAACAAAGCGGGAGGGGAGACGAGCAGTACTTC. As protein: CDSSEQSGRGDEQYF.